The present entry profiles one TCR beta chain with its context. Its cognate antigen is unknown. The data originate from a study of blood T cells in healthy people across ages. Findings of the study overall: There was no known CMV status for donors, so expanded clonotype changes were possibly confounded.

PCR was performed a second time for about 7 to 11 cycles using a sample-barcoded 5' primer and a J-beta primer mix. TCRdb ran MiXCR on the 5' RACE reads and lists one entry per CDR3 protein. The repertoire holds around 990,000 distinct CDR3 sequences, with about two fifths as singletons. Unmatched junction bases numbered 7, after V lost 7 bases and J lost 3 bases. This CDR3 is 14 amino acids long. The germline gives CDR1 SNHLY, CDR2 FYNNEI. The sample taken for sequencing was blood. This chain joins TRBV2 and TRBJ2-7; 9 bases line up with TRBD1. This clonotype was obtained from a man aged 18 to 30 in good health. The CDR3: CASNRDRVVYEQYF. In DNA form, the CDR3 reads TGTGCCAGCAACCGGGACAGGGTCGTCTACGAGCAGTACTTC.